Presented here are 27 T cell receptor beta chains from one specimen sequenced in a study of blood T cell repertoires in COVID-19. The assay was immunoSEQ multiplex PCR, and TCRdb's table has in-frame clones only and misses some. This table holds 150,000 to 160,000 clones, around 85% found once. The sequencing input was peripheral blood. Receptors were obtained from a woman aged 60 to 75 with acute or convalescent COVID-19.

This chain joins TRBV9 and TRBJ2-3, with TRBD1 as a possible D gene (6 bases). The CDR3 covers 17 residues. CDR1 is SGDLS, CDR2 YYNGEE, per germline. The germline V and J ends were trimmed by 4 bases and 8 bases, with 26 bases remaining between them. The CDR3 protein is CASSRTTGKGSTPTQYF. The CDR3 nucleotides read TGTGCCAGCAGCAGAACCACAGGGAAGGGGTCCACACCTACGCAGTATTTT.

This clone appeared a single time. The chain employs TRBV27 and TRBJ1-1; 8 bases map to TRBD1. The junction had 14 bases not matched to a gene; V was cut back by 6 bases and J by 2 bases. Germline-derived CDR1 and CDR2 are MNHEY and SMNVEV (reference sequence). The CDR3 sequence is 17 residues long. The CDR3 loop reads CASSTTRNRGVNTEAFF. CDR3 nucleotide sequence: TGTGCCAGCAGCACGACCCGTAACAGGGGGGTAAACACTGAAGCTTTCTTT.

The CDR3, as DNA: TGCGCCAGCAGCTTTCAGACAGGGGGAGAAAACACCATATATTTT. This codes for CASSFQTGGENTIYF. V usage is TRBV5-1 and J usage is TRBJ1-3; 9 nucleotides match TRBD1. Germline assignment: CDR1 SGHRS and CDR2 YFSETQ. V was clipped by 2 bases and J by 6 bases; unmatched bases: 6. CDR3 length equals 15 residues.

This chain connects TRBV6-6 to TRBJ1-1, with 10 bases lining up with TRBD1. Germline V gene sequence: CDR1 MNHNY, CDR2 SVGAGI (reference sequence). CDR3 length equals 15 residues. After removal of 5 bases from V and 4 bases from J, the junction contained 7 bases not matched to a gene. CDR3 loop: CASSTSGTGATEAFF. CDR3 sequence (DNA): TGTGCCAGCAGTACCTCCGGGACAGGGGCCACTGAAGCTTTCTTT.

This CDR3 is CASSLTGSNEQYF. The DNA for the CDR3 is TGTGCCAGCAGTTTAACAGGGTCTAACGAGCAGTACTTC. This chain links TRBV12-3 or TRBV12-4 with TRBJ2-7; TRBD1 is a possible D gene (6 bases). CDR3 length: 13 amino acids. The germline V and J ends were trimmed by 2 bases and 5 bases, with 10 bases remaining between them.

DNA for the CDR3: TGTGCCTCGGCGGGGGGGGGTCAAGAGACCCAGTACTTC. It yields the protein CASAGGGQETQYF. The V call is TRBV24-1, the J call TRBJ2-5; TRBD2 agrees at 9 bases. V shed 12 bases, J shed 2 bases, and the junction held 6 bases outside the gene matches. CDR1 and CDR2 from the germline V gene are KGHDR and SFDVKD. This CDR3 contains 13 residues.

The chain combines TRBV2 with TRBJ2-7; D unclear. The CDR3 contains 12 residues. V was shortened by 5 bases and J by 0 bases, with 5 bases between the two germline ends. Germline V gene lookup returns CDR1 SNHLY and CDR2 FYNNEI. Here the CDR3 DNA reads TGTGCCAGCAGTTGGAGCTCCTACGAGCAGTACTTC. This translates into CASSWSSYEQYF.

The chain couples TRBV27 to TRBJ2-7; the match to TRBD2 covers 13 bases. Germline assignment: CDR1 MNHEY and CDR2 SMNVEV (reference sequence). CDR3 length equals 17 residues. Losses at the gene ends were 4 bases for V and 5 bases for J; bases not matched to a gene: 11. DNA for the CDR3: TGTGCCAGCAGTTCACTAGCGGGGGGGCCGAGGTCCAACGAGCAGTACGTC. Residues: CASSSLAGGPRSNEQYV.

The chain has TRBV5-4 and TRBJ2-3; TRBD2 agrees at 7 bases. With V trimmed by 4 bases and J by 0 bases, 14 bases remained unmatched. Germline CDR1 and CDR2: SGHNT and YYREEE (reference sequence). The CDR3 totals 18 residues. This CDR3 is CASSPDDRLAESTDTQYF. The CDR3 bases are TGTGCCAGCAGCCCGGACGATAGACTAGCCGAAAGCACAGATACGCAGTATTTT.

The chain combines TRBV6-5 with TRBJ1-6; D gene uncertain. CDR1 is MNHEY, CDR2 SVGAGI, per germline. This CDR3 comprises 16 residues. V lost 0 bases to trimming and J lost 5 bases, with 11 bases between them. The CDR3 DNA sequence: TGTGCCAGCAGTTACTCGAGAGGAAACAATAATTCACCCCTCCACTTT. This gives the protein CASSYSRGNNNSPLHF.

The J gene is TRBJ1-5, the V gene TRBV19; maybe TRBD1 (6 bases). The V end was cut by 1 base, the J end by 4 bases, with 17 bases between. Germline CDR1 is LNHDA and CDR2 is SQIVND (reference sequence). The CDR3 length is 17 residues. CDR3 protein: CASSIVGGGGLNQPQHF. In DNA form, the CDR3 reads TGTGCCAGTAGTATAGTAGGGGGTGGCGGATTAAATCAGCCCCAGCATTTT.

Only one count was recorded for this clone. The genes are TRBV27 and TRBJ1-1, with a possible D match to TRBD1 (6 bases). Germline V gene lookup returns CDR1 MNHEY and CDR2 SMNVEV (reference sequence). CDR3 length: 13 amino acids. The V end lost 6 bases, the J end lost 4 bases, and 12 bases lay between the germline ends. Written as DNA, the CDR3 is TGTGCCAGCAGGCTACAGGGATTCACTGAAGCTTTCTTT. This encodes CASRLQGFTEAFF.

V and J are TRBV12-3 or TRBV12-4 and TRBJ1-1, with no clear D. V shed 3 bases and J shed 5 bases, with 10 bases lying between them. The CDR3 runs to 13 residues. The CDR3 region has the DNA TGTGCCAGCAGTTTCGTCCAGCGGACTGAAGCTTTCTTT. Its translation is CASSFVQRTEAFF.

The V gene is TRBV19, the J gene TRBJ1-1; no clear D gene. The germline V and J ends were trimmed by 4 bases and 1 base, with 10 bases remaining between them. The CDR3 length is 14 residues. CDR1 LNHDA and CDR2 SQIVND come from the germline V gene (reference sequence). The CDR3: CASSKESGNTEAFF. The CDR3 nucleotides are TGTGCCAGTAGTAAGGAATCGGGGAACACTGAAGCTTTCTTT. Combining the CDR3 with reference TRBV19 and TRBJ1-1 gives the whole variable domain DGGITQSPKYLFRKEGQNVTLSCEQNLNHDAMYWYRQDPGQGLRLIYYSQIVNDFQKGDIAEGYSVSREKKESFPLTVTSAQKNPTAFYLCASSKESGNTEAFFGQGTRLTVV.

The chain joins TRBV6-1 to TRBJ2-1, with 8 bases fitting TRBD2. J gave up 10 bases and V 2 bases, and 10 bases lay outside the gene matches. Germline loops: CDR1 MNHNS, CDR2 SASEGT. The CDR3 covers 15 residues. The CDR3 here is CASSEPGLEAEEQFF. The CDR3, as DNA: TGTGCCAGCAGTGAACCGGGACTAGAGGCCGAAGAGCAGTTCTTC.

The gene calls are TRBV14 and TRBJ1-2, with a tentative D call TRBD1 (5 bases). Germline values: CDR1 SGHDN, CDR2 FVKESK. This CDR3 has 14 residues. Trimming cost V 0 bases and J 5 bases, with 10 bases left between them. This CDR3 reads CASSQDQGIYGYTF. The CDR3 DNA follows: TGTGCCAGCAGCCAAGACCAGGGAATATATGGCTACACCTTC.

The V and J genes are TRBV18 and TRBJ1-5; TRBD1 matches 8 bases. The CDR3 contains 15 residues. V shed 1 base, J shed 7 bases, and the junction held 6 bases outside the gene matches. Germline lookup yields CDR1 KGHSH and CDR2 LQKENI. CDR3 in DNA: TGTGCCAGCTCACCACGGCAGGGGGCAAACCAGCCCCAGCATTTT. Protein product: CASSPRQGANQPQHF.

This chain uses TRBV11-2 with TRBJ1-4; D remains unclear. This CDR3 has 15 residues. The ends were cut back, 5 bases at V and 0 bases at J, with 10 bases in the middle. Germline V CDR1 and CDR2: SGHAT, FQNNGV. For the CDR3, the DNA is TGTGCCAGCAGCACATCAGATGCAACTAATGAAAAACTGTTTTTT. Translating it yields CASSTSDATNEKLFF.

This rearrangement joins TRBV3-1 (or the pseudogene TRBV3-2) to TRBJ2-3; 8 positions agree with TRBD2. The CDR3 totals 15 residues. Trimming cost V 4 bases and J 5 bases; bases outside gene matches: 8. Germline loops: CDR1 LGHDT, CDR2 YNNKEL (reference sequence). CDR3: CASSRGSGGIDTQYF. In nucleotides, the CDR3 is TGTGCCAGCAGCCGTGGCAGCGGGGGCATAGATACGCAGTATTTT.

The J gene is TRBJ1-4, the V gene TRBV19; no clear D gene. This CDR3 comprises 14 residues. Germline CDR1 is LNHDA and CDR2 is SQIVND (reference sequence). Trimming shortened V by 3 bases and J by 7 bases, and 12 bases separated the two germline ends. The CDR3 sequence is CASSIQDLGEKLFF. CDR3 nucleotide sequence: TGTGCCAGTAGTATCCAGGATCTGGGTGAAAAACTGTTTTTT. Variable domain in full (rest from reference TRBV19 and TRBJ1-4): DGGITQSPKYLFRKEGQNVTLSCEQNLNHDAMYWYRQDPGQGLRLIYYSQIVNDFQKGDIAEGYSVSREKKESFPLTVTSAQKNPTAFYLCASSIQDLGEKLFFGSGTQLSVL.

This chain connects TRBV7-9 to TRBJ2-5; 7 bases align to TRBD2. Losses at the gene ends were 5 bases for V and 5 bases for J; bases not matched to a gene: 8. This CDR3 is built from 14 residues. CDR1 and CDR2 from the germline V gene are SEHNR and FQNEAQ (reference sequence). The CDR3 loop reads CASSLFQGGETQYF. In DNA, the CDR3 is TGTGCCAGCAGCCTGTTCCAGGGAGGGGAGACCCAGTACTTC.

The chain employs TRBV6-5 and TRBJ1-5; a weak D match, TRBD1 (5 bases). Trimming pared 3 bases from V and 2 bases from J, leaving 14 bases between. Germline V gives CDR1 MNHEY, CDR2 SVGAGI. The CDR3 runs 16 residues. The CDR3 reads CASSYSTPRGNQPQHF. The CDR3 DNA reads as TGTGCCAGCAGTTATAGCACTCCCAGGGGCAATCAGCCCCAGCATTTT.

A few counts support this clone. The chain uses TRBV7-9 and TRBJ2-5; the match to TRBD2 covers 8 bases. The CDR3 is 15 residues long. The germline V gene has CDR1 SEHNR and CDR2 FQNEAQ (reference sequence). V dropped 5 bases and J dropped 3; count of bases not matched to a gene: 8. CDR3 sequence reads: CASSPRVAGKETQYF. CDR3 nucleotides: TGTGCCAGCAGCCCCCGAGTAGCGGGGAAAGAGACCCAGTACTTC.

The rearrangement joins TRBV7-9 to TRBJ1-1; D remains unclear. V was clipped by 0 bases and J by 0 bases, with 8 bases between them. Germline V gives CDR1 SEHNR, CDR2 FQNEAQ (reference sequence). The CDR3 totals 15 residues. CDR3: CASSLAGTVNTEAFF. The CDR3 coding sequence is TGTGCCAGCAGCTTAGCGGGCACAGTGAACACTGAAGCTTTCTTT. Based on the CDR3 plus reference TRBV7-9 and TRBJ1-1, the full variable domain is DTGVSQNPRHKITKRGQNVTFRCDPISEHNRLYWYRQTLGQGPEFLTYFQNEAQLEKSRLLSDRFSAERPKGSFSTLEIQRTEQGDSAMYLCASSLAGTVNTEAFFGQGTRLTVV.

J is TRBJ1-6 and V is TRBV7-3; D unclear. V lost 3 bases, J lost 6 bases, and 6 bases lay in between. From germline, CDR1 is SGHTA and CDR2 FQGTGA. This CDR3 has 13 residues. As DNA, the CDR3 is TGTGCCAGCAGCTTGCAGGTTAATTCACCCCTCCACTTT. Its translation is CASSLQVNSPLHF.

The rearrangement links TRBV19 to TRBJ1-1; D is perhaps TRBD1 (6 bases). This CDR3 has 15 residues. In germline, CDR1 is LNHDA, CDR2 SQIVND (reference sequence). V was trimmed by 3 bases and J by 3 bases, leaving 14 bases between them. CDR3 sequence: CASSIKEGGYTEAFF. The CDR3 DNA sequence: TGTGCCAGTAGTATCAAGGAGGGGGGGTACACTGAAGCTTTCTTT.

CDR3 loop: CASSLDGEWANTEAFF. As DNA, the CDR3 is TGCGCCAGCAGCTTGGATGGCGAGTGGGCGAACACTGAAGCTTTCTTT. This rearrangement joins TRBV5-1 to TRBJ1-1; D ambiguous. V lost 0 bases and J 1 base, leaving 13 bases between the germline ends. Looked up from germline, CDR1 is SGHRS and CDR2 is YFSETQ. The CDR3 runs 16 residues.